Following are 5 T cell receptor beta chains from one sample sequenced in a study of neurological immune-mediated disorders. A single record per CDR3 protein comes from TCRdb applying MiXCR to the 5' RACE reads. Found here are over 60,000 distinct CDR3 sequences, 4% to 5.5% of them singletons; the top ten hold about 3.2%. The specimen was PBMCs. The receptors here all came from a woman aged 45-65 years with multiple sclerosis.

This clonotype was counted at least ten times. The chain carries TRBV6-2 or TRBV6-3 and TRBJ1-1; D not certain. The CDR3 runs to 13 residues. V was shortened by 0 bases and J by 6 bases, with 8 bases between the two germline ends. In germline, CDR1 is MNHEY, CDR2 SVGEGT. CDR3: CASSYSAYSEAFF. The CDR3 bases are TGTGCCAGCAGTTACTCCGCGTACTCTGAAGCTTTCTTT.

This clonotype was found many times. The V call is TRBV12-3 or TRBV12-4, the J call TRBJ2-1; D might be TRBD2 (6 bases). V gave up 6 bases and J gave up 3 bases, with 12 bases separating them. This CDR3 spans 14 amino acids. CDR3 nucleotides: TGTGCCAGCAGCCCGGGACTCCTCTACAATGAGCAGTTCTTC. Translation: CASSPGLLYNEQFF.

This clonotype has at least ten counts. The chain couples TRBV6-6 to TRBJ2-7; D may be TRBD2 (5 bases). V lost 5 bases and J 1 base, leaving 12 bases between the germline ends. There are 14 residues in the CDR3. The germline CDR1 and CDR2 sequences are MNHNY and SVGAGI (reference sequence). CDR3 in amino acids: CASSLRTASYEQYF. CDR3 DNA sequence: TGTGCCAGCAGTCTAAGGACTGCTTCCTACGAGCAGTACTTC.

In this sample, this clonotype turned up many times. The rearrangement links TRBV5-5 to TRBJ2-1; weak D call: TRBD1 (6 bases). Germline V CDR1 and CDR2: SGHKS, YYEKEE (reference sequence). The ends were cut back, 0 bases at V and 4 bases at J, with 14 bases in the middle. This CDR3 spans 16 amino acids. CDR3 residues: CASSLEPWGQYNEQFF. The DNA for the CDR3 is TGTGCCAGCAGCTTGGAGCCTTGGGGACAATACAATGAGCAGTTCTTC.

Many counts were recorded for this clonotype. The rearrangement uses TRBV24-1 and TRBJ2-1; 9 bases agree with TRBD2. The V and J ends lost 4 bases and 7 bases, in that order; junction bases with no gene match: 7. The germline V gene encodes CDR1 KGHDR and CDR2 SFDVKD. CDR3 size: 15 residues. The CDR3 spells CATSETGTSWNEQFF. DNA of the CDR3: TGTGCCACCAGTGAAACCGGGACTAGCTGGAATGAGCAGTTCTTC.